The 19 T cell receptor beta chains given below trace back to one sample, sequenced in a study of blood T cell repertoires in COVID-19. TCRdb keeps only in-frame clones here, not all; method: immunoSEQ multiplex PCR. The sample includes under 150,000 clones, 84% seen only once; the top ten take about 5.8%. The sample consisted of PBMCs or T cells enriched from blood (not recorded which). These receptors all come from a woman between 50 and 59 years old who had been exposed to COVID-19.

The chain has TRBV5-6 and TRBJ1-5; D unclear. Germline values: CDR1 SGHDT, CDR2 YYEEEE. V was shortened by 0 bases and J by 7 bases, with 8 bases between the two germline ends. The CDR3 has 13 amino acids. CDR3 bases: TGTGCCAGCAGCTTGGAAGGGAGCCAGCCCCAGCATTTT. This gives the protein CASSLEGSQPQHF.

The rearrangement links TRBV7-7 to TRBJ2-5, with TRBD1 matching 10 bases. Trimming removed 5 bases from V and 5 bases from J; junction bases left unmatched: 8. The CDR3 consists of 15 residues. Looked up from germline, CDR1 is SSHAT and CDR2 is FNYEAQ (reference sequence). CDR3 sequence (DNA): TGTGCCAGCAGCACGGACAGGGGGAATACGGAGACCCAGTACTTC. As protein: CASSTDRGNTETQYF.

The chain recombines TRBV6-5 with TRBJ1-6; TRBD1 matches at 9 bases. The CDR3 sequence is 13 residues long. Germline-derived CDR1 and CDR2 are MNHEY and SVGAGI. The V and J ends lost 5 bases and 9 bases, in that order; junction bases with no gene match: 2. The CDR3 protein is CASSRQGGSPLHF. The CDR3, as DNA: TGTGCCAGCAGTCGACAGGGGGGTTCACCCCTCCACTTT.

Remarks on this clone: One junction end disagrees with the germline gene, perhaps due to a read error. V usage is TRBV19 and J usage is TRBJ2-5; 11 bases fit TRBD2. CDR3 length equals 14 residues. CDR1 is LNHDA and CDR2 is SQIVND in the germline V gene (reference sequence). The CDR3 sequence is CASRIAGGPETQYF. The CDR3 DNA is TGTGCCAGTAGGATAGCGGGGGGGCCAGAGACCCAGTACTTC.

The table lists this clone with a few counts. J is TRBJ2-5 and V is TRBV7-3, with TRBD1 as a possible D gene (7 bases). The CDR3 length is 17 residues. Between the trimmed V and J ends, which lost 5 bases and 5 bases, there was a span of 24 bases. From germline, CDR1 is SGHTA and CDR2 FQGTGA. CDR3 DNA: TGTGCCAGCAGCGCCTCGCCCTCAGGGGGGCGCAGGGAGACCCAGTACTTC. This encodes CASSASPSGGRRETQYF.

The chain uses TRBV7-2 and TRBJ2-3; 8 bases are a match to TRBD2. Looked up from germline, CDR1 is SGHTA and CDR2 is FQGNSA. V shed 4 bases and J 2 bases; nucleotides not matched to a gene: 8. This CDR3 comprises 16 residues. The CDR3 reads CASSSRLASLTDTQYF. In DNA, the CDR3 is TGTGCCAGCAGCTCCCGACTAGCGAGCCTCACAGATACGCAGTATTTT.

CDR3 sequence (DNA): TGTGCCAGCAGCTTAGTTGCAGCGGGAGTTTACGAGCAGTACTTC. Translated, it gives CASSLVAAGVYEQYF. The J gene is TRBJ2-7, the V gene TRBV7-2, with TRBD2 matching over 8 bases. After removal of 1 base from V and 4 bases from J, the junction contained 6 bases not matched to a gene. CDR3 length: 15 amino acids. Germline CDR1 SGHTA, CDR2 FQGNSA.

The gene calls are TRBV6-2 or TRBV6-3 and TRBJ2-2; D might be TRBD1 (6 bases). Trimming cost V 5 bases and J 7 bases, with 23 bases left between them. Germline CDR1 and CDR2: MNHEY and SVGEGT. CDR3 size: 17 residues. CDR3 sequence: CASSPYASGVGNGELFF. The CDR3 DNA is TGTGCCAGCAGTCCATACGCCTCAGGGGTCGGGAACGGGGAGCTGTTTTTT.

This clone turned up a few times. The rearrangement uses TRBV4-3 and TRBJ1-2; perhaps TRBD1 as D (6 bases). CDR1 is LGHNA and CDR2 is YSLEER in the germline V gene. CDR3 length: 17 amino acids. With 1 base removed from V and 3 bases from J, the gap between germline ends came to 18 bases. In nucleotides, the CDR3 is TGCGCCAGCAGCCAAGTACAGGGATCAGTGGTGGACTATGGCTACACCTTC. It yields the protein CASSQVQGSVVDYGYTF.

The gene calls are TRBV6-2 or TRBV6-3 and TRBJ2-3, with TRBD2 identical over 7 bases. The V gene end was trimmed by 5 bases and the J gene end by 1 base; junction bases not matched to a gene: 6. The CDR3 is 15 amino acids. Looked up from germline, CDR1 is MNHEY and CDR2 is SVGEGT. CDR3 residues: CASSRAGDRTDTQYF. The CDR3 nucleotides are TGTGCCAGCAGTAGGGCGGGAGACCGCACAGATACGCAGTATTTT.

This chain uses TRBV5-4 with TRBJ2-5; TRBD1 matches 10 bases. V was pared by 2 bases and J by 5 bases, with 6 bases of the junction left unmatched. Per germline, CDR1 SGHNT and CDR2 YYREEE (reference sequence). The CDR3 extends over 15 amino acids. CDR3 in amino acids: CASSFDQGQGETQYF. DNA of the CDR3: TGTGCCAGCAGCTTCGACCAGGGACAGGGGGAGACCCAGTACTTC.

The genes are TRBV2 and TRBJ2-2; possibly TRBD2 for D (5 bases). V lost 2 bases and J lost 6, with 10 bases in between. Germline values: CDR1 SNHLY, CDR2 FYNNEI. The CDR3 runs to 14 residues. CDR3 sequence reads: CASSESAGAGELFF. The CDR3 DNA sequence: TGTGCCAGCAGTGAATCGGCGGGCGCCGGGGAGCTGTTTTTT.

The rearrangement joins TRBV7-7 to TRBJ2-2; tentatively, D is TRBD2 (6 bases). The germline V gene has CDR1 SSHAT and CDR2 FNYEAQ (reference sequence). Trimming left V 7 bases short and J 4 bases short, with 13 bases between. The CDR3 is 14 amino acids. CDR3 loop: CASTNSGPTGELFF. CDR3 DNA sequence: TGTGCCAGCACCAATAGCGGCCCCACCGGGGAGCTGTTTTTT. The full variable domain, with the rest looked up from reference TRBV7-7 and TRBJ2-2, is GAGVSQSPRYKVTKRGQDVTLRCDPISSHATLYWYQQALGQGPEFLTYFNYEAQPDKSGLPSDRFSAERPEGSISTLTIQRTEQRDSAMYRCASTNSGPTGELFFGEGSRLTVL.

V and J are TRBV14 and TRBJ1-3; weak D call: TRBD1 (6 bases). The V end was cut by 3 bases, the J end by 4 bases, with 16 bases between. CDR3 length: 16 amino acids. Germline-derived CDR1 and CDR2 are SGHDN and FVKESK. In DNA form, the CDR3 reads TGTGCCAGCAGCCATAGGGGGGGCGCATCAGGAAACACCATATATTTT. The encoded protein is CASSHRGGASGNTIYF.

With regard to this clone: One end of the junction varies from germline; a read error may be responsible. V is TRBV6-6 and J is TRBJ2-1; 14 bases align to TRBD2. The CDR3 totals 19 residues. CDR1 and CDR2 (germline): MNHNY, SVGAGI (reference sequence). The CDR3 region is CASSYFRLAGGSSYNEQFF. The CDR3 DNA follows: TGTGCCAGCAGCTACTTTCGACTAGCGGGGGGGAGCTCCTACAATGAGCAGTTCTTC.

CDR3 DNA: TGTGCCAGCGAGAAGGGGCGGGAGACCCAGTACTTC. It specifies CASEKGRETQYF. V is TRBV28 and J is TRBJ2-5, with a weak D call TRBD1 (5 bases). This CDR3 region has 12 residues. V was cut by 8 bases and J by 5 bases, with 12 bases left in between. The germline CDR1 and CDR2 sequences are MDHEN and SYDVKM.

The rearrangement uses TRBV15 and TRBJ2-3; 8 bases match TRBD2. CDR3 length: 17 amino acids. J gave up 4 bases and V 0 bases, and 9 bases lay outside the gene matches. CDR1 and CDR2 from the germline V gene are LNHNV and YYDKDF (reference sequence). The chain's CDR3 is CATSRDRFERGPDTQYF. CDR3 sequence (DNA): TGTGCCACCAGCAGAGATCGGTTTGAGCGGGGGCCAGATACGCAGTATTTT.

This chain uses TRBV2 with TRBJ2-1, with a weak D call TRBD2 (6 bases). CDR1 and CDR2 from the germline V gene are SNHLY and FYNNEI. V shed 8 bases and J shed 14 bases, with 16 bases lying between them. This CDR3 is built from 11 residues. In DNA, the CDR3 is TGTGCCAGCCGACTCTGGGACTCTGAGTTCTTC. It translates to CASRLWDSEFF.

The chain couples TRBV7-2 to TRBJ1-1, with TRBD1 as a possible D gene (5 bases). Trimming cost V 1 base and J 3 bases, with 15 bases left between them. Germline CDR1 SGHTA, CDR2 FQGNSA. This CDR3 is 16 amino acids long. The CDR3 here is CASSLVGRTGDTEAFF. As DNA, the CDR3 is TGTGCCAGCAGCTTAGTGGGGCGAACGGGGGACACTGAAGCTTTCTTT.